This T cell receptor beta chain is drawn from a study of naive and memory T cell subsets. The beta constant-region primer was an equimolar mix of two oligonucleotides covering TRBC1 and TRBC2. Ligated cDNA was amplified by four rounds of PCR with nested alpha and beta constant-region primers and SP2. TCRdb called the UMI-ligation and nested PCR reads again in MiXCR, with one record for every CDR3 protein. The top ten hold less than 0.13% of the sample, which has 150,000 or so distinct CDR3 sequences, about 23% seen once. Study-level results: A clonotype means one alpha or beta sequence, not an alpha/beta pair. Possibly reflecting memory cells re-expressing CD45RA, a few larger clonotypes occurred in naive repertoires, especially CD8. No ground truth validated the naive and memory repertoire findings.

The CDR3 consists of 15 residues. Germline V CDR1 and CDR2: SGHAT, FQNNGV. V shed 2 bases and J shed 2 bases, with 12 bases lying between them. In regard to this clonotype: Its target is unknown.

Sequencing was performed on naive CD4+ T cells from blood. The source is a human donor in good health. The genes are TRBV11-2 and TRBJ1-1; no definite D call. For the CDR3, the DNA is TGTGCCAGCAGCTTAACCGGGCCGACTAACACTGAAGCTTTCTTT. Translated: CASSLTGPTNTEAFF.